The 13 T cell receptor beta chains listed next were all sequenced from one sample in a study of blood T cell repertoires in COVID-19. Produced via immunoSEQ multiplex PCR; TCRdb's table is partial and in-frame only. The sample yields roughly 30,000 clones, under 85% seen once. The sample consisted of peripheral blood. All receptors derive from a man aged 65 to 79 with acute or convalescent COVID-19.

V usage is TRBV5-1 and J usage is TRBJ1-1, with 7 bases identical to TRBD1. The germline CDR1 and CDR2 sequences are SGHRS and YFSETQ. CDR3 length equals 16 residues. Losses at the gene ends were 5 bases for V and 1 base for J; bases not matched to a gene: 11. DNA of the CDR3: TGCGCCAGCAGAAACACGTTGGACAGGACGAACACTGAAGCTTTCTTT. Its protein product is CASRNTLDRTNTEAFF.

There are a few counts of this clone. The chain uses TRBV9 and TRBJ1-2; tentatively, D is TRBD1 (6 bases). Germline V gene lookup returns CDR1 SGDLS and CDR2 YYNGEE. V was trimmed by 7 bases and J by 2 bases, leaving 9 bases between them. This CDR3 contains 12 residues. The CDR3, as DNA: TGTGCCAGCGGAACAGGGAACTATGGCTACACCTTC. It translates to CASGTGNYGYTF.

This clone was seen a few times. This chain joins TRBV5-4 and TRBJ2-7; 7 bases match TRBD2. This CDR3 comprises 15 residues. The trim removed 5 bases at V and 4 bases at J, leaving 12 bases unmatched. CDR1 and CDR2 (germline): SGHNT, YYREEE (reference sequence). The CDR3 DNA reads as TGTGCCAGCAGGTCAGATCCGGGGGGAATTTACGAGCAGTACTTC. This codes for CASRSDPGGIYEQYF.

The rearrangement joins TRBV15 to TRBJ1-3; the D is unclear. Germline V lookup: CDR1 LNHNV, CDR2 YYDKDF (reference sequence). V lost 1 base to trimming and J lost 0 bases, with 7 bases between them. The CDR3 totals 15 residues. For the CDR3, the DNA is TGTGCCACCAGCAGAGCACGGGGCTCTGGAAACACCATATATTTT. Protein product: CATSRARGSGNTIYF.

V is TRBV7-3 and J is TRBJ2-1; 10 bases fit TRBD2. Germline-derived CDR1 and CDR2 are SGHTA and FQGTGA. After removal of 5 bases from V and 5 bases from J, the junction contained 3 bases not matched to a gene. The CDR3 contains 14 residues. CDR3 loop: CASSRTSGNNEQFF. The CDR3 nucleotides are TGTGCCAGCAGCAGGACTAGCGGAAACAATGAGCAGTTCTTC.

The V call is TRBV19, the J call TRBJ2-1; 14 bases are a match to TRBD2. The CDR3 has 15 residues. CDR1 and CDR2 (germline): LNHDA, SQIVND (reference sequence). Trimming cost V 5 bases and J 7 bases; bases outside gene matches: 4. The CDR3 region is CASSPTSGRGNEQFF. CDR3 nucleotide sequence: TGTGCCAGTAGTCCGACTAGCGGGAGGGGGAATGAGCAGTTCTTC.

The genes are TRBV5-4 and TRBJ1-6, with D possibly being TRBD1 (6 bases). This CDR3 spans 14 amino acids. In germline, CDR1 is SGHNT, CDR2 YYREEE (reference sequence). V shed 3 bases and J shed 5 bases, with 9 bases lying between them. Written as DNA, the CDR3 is TGTGCCAGCAGCTCCGACAGGAATAATTCACCCCTCCACTTT. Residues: CASSSDRNNSPLHF.

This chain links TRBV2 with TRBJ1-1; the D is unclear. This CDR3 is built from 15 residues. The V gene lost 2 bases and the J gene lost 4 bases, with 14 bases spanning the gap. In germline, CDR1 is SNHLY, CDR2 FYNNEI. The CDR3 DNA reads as TGTGCCAGCAGTGAAAGTTTGGGTCGGGGCACTGAAGCTTTCTTT. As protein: CASSESLGRGTEAFF.

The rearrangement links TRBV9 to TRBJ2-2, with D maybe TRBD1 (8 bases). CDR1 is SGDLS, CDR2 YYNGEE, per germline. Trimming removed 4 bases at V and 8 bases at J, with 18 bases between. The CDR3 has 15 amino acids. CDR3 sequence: CASSSSTGEGGELFF. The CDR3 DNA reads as TGTGCCAGCAGCTCCTCGACAGGGGAGGGAGGGGAGCTGTTTTTT.

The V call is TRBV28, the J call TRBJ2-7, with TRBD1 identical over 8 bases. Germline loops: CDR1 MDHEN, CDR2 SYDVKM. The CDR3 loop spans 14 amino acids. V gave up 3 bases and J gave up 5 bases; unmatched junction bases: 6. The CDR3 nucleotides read TGTGCCAGCAGTTTTACAGGGGGGTCCCACGAGCAGTACTTC. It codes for CASSFTGGSHEQYF.

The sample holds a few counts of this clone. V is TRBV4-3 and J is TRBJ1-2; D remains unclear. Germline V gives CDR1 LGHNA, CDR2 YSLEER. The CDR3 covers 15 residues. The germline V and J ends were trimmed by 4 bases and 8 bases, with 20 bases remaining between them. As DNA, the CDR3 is TGCGCCAGCAGCCGGGAGGACGGAGCGAAGTCGGGCTACACCTTC. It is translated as CASSREDGAKSGYTF.

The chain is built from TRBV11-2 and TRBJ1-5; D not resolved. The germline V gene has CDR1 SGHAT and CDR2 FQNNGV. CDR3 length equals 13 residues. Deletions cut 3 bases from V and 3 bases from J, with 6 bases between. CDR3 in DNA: TGTGCCAGCAGCTTTTCAGACAATCAGCCCCAGCATTTT. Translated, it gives CASSFSDNQPQHF.

The DNA for the CDR3 is TGCGCCAGCAGCCAAGATAGGGGGGGGTCCTACAATGAGCAGTTCTTC. Protein product: CASSQDRGGSYNEQFF. The V call is TRBV4-3, the J call TRBJ2-1; maybe TRBD2 (7 bases). This CDR3 spans 16 amino acids. V was trimmed by 0 bases and J by 1 base, leaving 10 bases between them. CDR1 LGHNA and CDR2 YSLEER come from the germline V gene.